This T cell receptor (beta chain) is drawn from a study of cytomegalovirus exposure and HLA in healthy donors. Study-level results: The study recorded 164 TCR beta chains that were cytomegalovirus-associated. Donors were assumed by presence/absence analyses to have roughly uniform sequencing depth. Previous analysis showed most TCR beta V segments were productive about 90% or about 30% of the time.

PCR amplification relied on 60 Vbeta primers (plus 13 Jbeta primers). Generated by immunoSEQ multiplex PCR, the TCRdb table keeps only in-frame clones and is missing some. This sample carries tens of thousands of clones, approximately 80% of them seen once, and the ten largest clones take 1.6%. As concerns this clone: Its antigen is not identified.

This CDR3 is 17 amino acids long. The germline V gene encodes CDR1 LGHNA and CDR2 YNFKEQ. The V gene end was trimmed by 4 bases and the J gene end by 0 bases; junction bases not matched to a gene: 12. This TCR came from a human donor in good health. Sequencing used PBMCs. The chain links TRBV4-2 to TRBJ2-7, with 7 bases lining up with TRBD2. In nucleotides, the CDR3 is TGTGCCAGCAGCCTAACCAGGACTAGAGAGAGCTCCTACGAGCAGTACTTC. Translated, it gives CASSLTRTRESSYEQYF.